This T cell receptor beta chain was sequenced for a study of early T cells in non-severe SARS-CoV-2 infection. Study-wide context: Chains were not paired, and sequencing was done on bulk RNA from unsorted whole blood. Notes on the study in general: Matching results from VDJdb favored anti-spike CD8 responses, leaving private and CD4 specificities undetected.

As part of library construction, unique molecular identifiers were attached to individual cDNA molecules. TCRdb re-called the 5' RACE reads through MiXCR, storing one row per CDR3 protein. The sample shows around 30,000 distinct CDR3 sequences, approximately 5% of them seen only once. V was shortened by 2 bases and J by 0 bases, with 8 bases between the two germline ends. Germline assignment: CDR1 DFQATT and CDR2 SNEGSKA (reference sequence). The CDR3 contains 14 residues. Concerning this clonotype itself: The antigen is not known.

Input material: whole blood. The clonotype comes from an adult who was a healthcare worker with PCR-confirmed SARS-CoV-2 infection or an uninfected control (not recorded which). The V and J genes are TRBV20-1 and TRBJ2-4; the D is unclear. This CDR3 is CSARHQLAKNIQYF. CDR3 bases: TGCAGTGCTAGACACCAGTTAGCCAAAAACATTCAGTACTTC.